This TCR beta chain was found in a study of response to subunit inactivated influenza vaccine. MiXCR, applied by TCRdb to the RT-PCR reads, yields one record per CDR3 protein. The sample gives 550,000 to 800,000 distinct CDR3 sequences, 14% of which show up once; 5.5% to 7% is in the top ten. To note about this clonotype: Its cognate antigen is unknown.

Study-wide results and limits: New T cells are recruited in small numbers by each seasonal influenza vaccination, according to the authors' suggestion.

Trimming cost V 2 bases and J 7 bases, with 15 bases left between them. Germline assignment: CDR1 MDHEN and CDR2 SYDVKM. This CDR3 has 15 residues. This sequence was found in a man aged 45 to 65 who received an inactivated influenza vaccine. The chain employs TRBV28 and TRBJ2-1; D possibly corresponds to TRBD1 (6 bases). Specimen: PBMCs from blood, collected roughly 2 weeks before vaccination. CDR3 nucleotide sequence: TGTGCCAGCAGTTTAGGGGGCGCCCGGGCTAATGAGCAGTTCTTC. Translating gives CASSLGGARANEQFF.